Listed below are T cell receptor beta chains from one sample, sequenced in a study of PD-1 blockade in mismatch repair-deficient tumors. The assay was immunoSEQ multiplex PCR, and TCRdb's table has in-frame clones only and misses some. The table shows 76,000 or so clones, with more than 80% occurring only once. Sequencing used peripheral blood, obtained 44 weeks after starting pembrolizumab. Receptors were obtained from an adult with mismatch repair-deficient cancer. Both conserved end residues are part of each CDR3. Each record gives: clone size, V gene, D gene, J gene, CDR3 DNA, CDR3 protein. The D gene is left open where the match is weak. Only part of the rows carry a size: once, few, many, or a class if the clone is expanded.

few	TRBV30	TRBD2	TRBJ2-2	TGTGCCTGGACTGAGCGGGGGACCGGGGAGCTGTTTTTT	CAWTERGTGELFF
-	TRBV5-4	-	TRBJ2-3	TGTGCCAGCAATCCGGGAACTAGCACAGATACGCAGTATTTT	CASNPGTSTDTQYF
-	TRBV29-1	-	TRBJ2-7	TGCAGCGCCACTTCAGGACACGGCGAGGGGGAGCAGTACTTC	CSATSGHGEGEQYF
-	TRBV7-9	-	TRBJ2-2	TGTGCCAGCAACCTAATACGGGGGCTTGCGAACACCGGGGAGCTGTTTTTT	CASNLIRGLANTGELFF
-	TRBV10-3	-	TRBJ2-7	TGTGCCATCAGTCTTTACCGGCCTGACACTCCCTACGAGCAGTACTTC	CAISLYRPDTPYEQYF
-	TRBV7-9	-	TRBJ1-1	TGTGGGGGGGGCCCCAACACTGAAGCTTTCTTT	CGGGPNTEAFF
-	TRBV6-5	-	TRBJ1-2	TGTGCCAGCAGTGAGACAGGTTATGGCTACACCTTC	CASSETGYGYTF
-	TRBV25-1	TRBD1	TRBJ1-1	TGTGCCAGCAGTGAAACAGGGGGCACTGAAGCTTTCTTT	CASSETGGTEAFF
-	TRBV29-1	TRBD1	TRBJ1-5	TGCAGCGTGCAGGAACAGGGGCATCAGCCCCAGCATTTT	CSVQEQGHQPQHF
-	TRBV14	TRBD2	TRBJ2-1	TGTGCCAGCAGCCATAGCGGGGAGCGCAGTGAGCAGTTCTTC	CASSHSGERSEQFF
-	TRBV5-4	-	TRBJ1-3	TGTGCCAGCAGCCCCGCGGGCGCAGGAGGAAACACCATATATTTT	CASSPAGAGGNTIYF
-	TRBV2	-	TRBJ2-1	TGTGCCAGCAGTGAAGCGGCAGTTCAAGGCTATGAGCAGTTCTTC	CASSEAAVQGYEQFF